The table lists the clone carrying this T cell receptor beta chain with a count of one. Antigen unknown. Trimming removed 5 bases at V and 3 bases at J, with 10 bases between. From germline, CDR1 is SQVTM and CDR2 ANQGSEA. The CDR3 length is 13 residues. Here immunoSEQ multiplex PCR was the method, and the copy in TCRdb shows in-frame clones only, minus some. This table has about 35,000 clones, 70% to 90% appearing once. This sample is drawn from a study of T cell responses to AZD1222 COVID-19 vaccine. Study-wide results and caveats: Recipients of two AZD1222 doses showed rising Spike-specific TCR breadth and depth. Repertoire sampling happened only post peak T cell response.

The sample in question was peripheral blood, obtained on day 0 of AZD1222 vaccination. The chain is built from TRBV29-1 and TRBJ2-2; possibly TRBD1 or TRBD2 for D (5 bases each). This receptor was obtained from an adult in good health. CDR3 DNA: TGCAGCGTTCGGGACGGAGACACCGGGGAGCTGTTTTTT. This translates into CSVRDGDTGELFF.